Below are 27 T cell receptor beta chains sequenced from a single sample in a study of early T cells in non-severe SARS-CoV-2 infection. Via MiXCR, TCRdb re-called the 5' RACE reads, giving one row per CDR3 protein. In the table there are about 40,000 distinct CDR3 sequences, about 4.9% of which are singletons. The sequencing sample was made of whole blood. Receptors originate from an adult who was a healthcare worker with PCR-confirmed SARS-CoV-2 infection or an uninfected control (not recorded which).

The chain employs TRBV7-2 and TRBJ2-1; 9 nucleotides line up with TRBD1. The junction had 14 bases not matched to a gene; V was cut back by 0 bases and J by 8 bases. Germline V gene sequence: CDR1 SGHTA, CDR2 FQGNSA. This CDR3 is 18 amino acids long. CDR3 in amino acids: CASSLAGQGLTVRDEQFF. CDR3 in DNA: TGTGCCAGCAGCTTAGCAGGACAGGGGCTTACGGTTCGCGATGAGCAGTTCTTC. The whole variable domain, remainder taken from reference TRBV7-2 and TRBJ2-1, is GAGVSQSPSNKVTEKGKDVELRCDPISGHTALYWYRQSLGQGLEFLIYFQGNSAPDKSGLPSDRFSAERTGGSVSTLTIQRTQQEDSAVYLCASSLAGQGLTVRDEQFFGPGTRLTVL.

This clonotype was detected many times. This chain uses TRBV3-1 with TRBJ2-1, with D possibly TRBD1 on 7 matching bases. Deletions cut 9 bases from V and 7 bases from J, with 16 bases between. The CDR3 contains 13 residues. Germline CDR1 is LGHDT and CDR2 is YNNKEL (reference sequence). CDR3 loop: CASHRQGGNEQFF. Here the CDR3 DNA reads TGTGCCAGTCATCGACAGGGAGGAAATGAGCAGTTCTTC.

This clonotype was counted ten times or more. The J gene is TRBJ2-2, the V gene TRBV24-1; D ambiguous. There are 17 residues in the CDR3. Deletions cut 0 bases from V and 1 base from J, with 11 bases between. Germline CDR1 reads KGHDR; CDR2 reads SFDVKD. The CDR3 loop is CATSDLGLYGNTGELFF. The CDR3 DNA is TGTGCCACCAGTGATTTGGGGCTATATGGGAACACCGGGGAGCTGTTTTTT.

This clonotype was seen more than once but under ten times. The rearrangement joins TRBV29-1 to TRBJ1-2; TRBD1 is a possible D gene (5 bases). In germline, CDR1 is SQVTM, CDR2 ANQGSEA. V was cut by 7 bases and J by 6 bases, with 12 bases left in between. The CDR3 is 11 residues long. CDR3 in amino acids: CSAWDGNGYTF. In DNA form, the CDR3 reads TGCAGCGCCTGGGACGGAAATGGCTACACCTTC. Combining the CDR3 with reference TRBV29-1 and TRBJ1-2 gives the whole variable domain SAVISQKPSRDICQRGTSLTIQCQVDSQVTMMFWYRQQPGQSLTLIATANQGSEATYESGFVIDKFPISRPNLTFSTLTVSNMSPEDSSIYLCSAWDGNGYTFGSGTRLTVV.

The V gene is TRBV4-3, the J gene TRBJ2-3; TRBD2 matches at 11 bases. V trimming: 1 base; J trimming: 6 bases; junction bases outside the gene matches: 6. The CDR3 is 16 amino acids. The germline V gene has CDR1 LGHNA and CDR2 YSLEER. CDR3 DNA: TGCGCCAGCAGCCAAGGTCTAGCGGGGGGCGGGGATACGCAGTATTTT. Its translation: CASSQGLAGGGDTQYF.

The chain is built from TRBV7-6 and TRBJ1-3; weak D call: TRBD1 (5 bases). Trimming cost V 3 bases and J 2 bases, with 14 bases left between them. The CDR3 contains 16 residues. Germline V CDR1 and CDR2: SGHVS, FNYEAQ. The DNA for the CDR3 is TGTGCCAGCAGCTTCGGACCCGCAGGGACTGGAAACACCATATATTTT. Protein sequence: CASSFGPAGTGNTIYF.

This clonotype was counted only a few times. V gene TRBV19 combines with J gene TRBJ2-5; the match to TRBD2 covers 14 bases. V gave up 4 bases and J gave up 11 bases; unmatched junction bases: 9. Germline V gene sequence: CDR1 LNHDA, CDR2 SQIVND (reference sequence). This CDR3 is 15 amino acids long. CDR3 in amino acids: CASSNSGLAGGLQYF. As DNA, the CDR3 is TGTGCCAGTAGTAATAGCGGACTAGCGGGGGGCCTACAGTACTTC.

Ten or more counts support this clonotype. The chain links TRBV7-9 to TRBJ2-1, with 10 bases lining up with TRBD2. CDR3 length: 14 amino acids. V trimming: 5 bases; J trimming: 7 bases; junction bases outside the gene matches: 5. Germline CDR1 and CDR2: SEHNR and FQNEAQ (reference sequence). The CDR3 loop reads CASSPTSGINEQFF. DNA for the CDR3: TGTGCCAGCAGCCCAACTAGCGGGATTAATGAGCAGTTCTTC.

Only a few counts were recorded for this clonotype. This chain uses TRBV10-3 with TRBJ1-1, with D uncertain. Per the germline V gene, CDR1 is ENHRY and CDR2 is SYGVKD. Trimming pared 2 bases from V and 1 base from J, leaving 14 bases between. The CDR3 contains 16 residues. CDR3 amino acids: CAISENGRRSNTEAFF. The CDR3 coding sequence is TGTGCCATCAGTGAGAATGGTCGACGGTCGAACACTGAAGCTTTCTTT.

CDR3 residues: CASSDVGNTGELFF. The DNA for the CDR3 is TGTGCCAGCAGCGACGTGGGGAACACCGGGGAGCTGTTTTTT. V usage is TRBV11-2 and J usage is TRBJ2-2; D gene ambiguous. The ends were cut back, 5 bases at V and 1 base at J, with 8 bases in the middle. The CDR3 runs to 14 residues. Looked up from germline, CDR1 is SGHAT and CDR2 is FQNNGV. The variable domain in full, completed from reference TRBV11-2 and TRBJ2-2, reads EAGVAQSPRYKIIEKRQSVAFWCNPISGHATLYWYQQILGQGPKLLIQFQNNGVVDDSQLPKDRFSAERLKGVDSTLKIQPAKLEDSAVYLCASSDVGNTGELFFGEGSRLTVL.

This clonotype has more than one count but fewer than ten. The chain joins TRBV10-3 to TRBJ2-7; weak D call: TRBD1 (5 bases). Germline CDR1 ENHRY, CDR2 SYGVKD. This CDR3 region has 14 residues. V was pared by 4 bases and J by 1 base, with 11 bases between. The CDR3: CAISGQGSSYEQYF. CDR3 nucleotide sequence: TGTGCCATCAGTGGGCAGGGCTCATCCTACGAGCAGTACTTC.

Within the sample, this clonotype is medium-sized. The chain combines TRBV6-6 with TRBJ2-1; D remains ambiguous. Trimming pared 3 bases from V and 7 bases from J, leaving 16 bases between. Per the germline V gene, CDR1 is MNHNY and CDR2 is SVGAGI (reference sequence). CDR3 size: 15 residues. Written as DNA, the CDR3 is TGTGCCAGCAGTTATGTCCAGATAGAAGGGAATGAGCAGTTCTTC. Encoded protein: CASSYVQIEGNEQFF.

Many counts were recorded for this clonotype. The chain links TRBV11-2 to TRBJ2-1; D gene uncertain. The CDR3 runs to 15 residues. Per the germline V gene, CDR1 is SGHAT and CDR2 is FQNNGV. Trimming stripped 2 bases from V and 6 bases from J, with 14 bases between. Here the CDR3 DNA reads TGTGCCAGCAGCTTACAGTCCCGAAACTCCAATGAGCAGTTCTTC. It yields the protein CASSLQSRNSNEQFF.

There are many counts of this clonotype. The chain employs TRBV20-1 and TRBJ1-6; 10 bases are shared with TRBD1. The V and J ends lost 0 bases and 7 bases, in that order; junction bases with no gene match: 3. CDR3 length: 15 amino acids. Germline V gives CDR1 DFQATT, CDR2 SNEGSKA (reference sequence). CDR3 DNA sequence: TGCAGTGCTAGAGAGAGGACAGGGGGAAATTCACCCCTCCACTTT. This encodes CSARERTGGNSPLHF.

This clonotype appeared a few times. V and J are TRBV6-2 or TRBV6-3 and TRBJ2-3; D remains unclear. This CDR3 comprises 12 residues. Germline CDR1 is MNHEY and CDR2 is SVGEGT. V was shortened by 5 bases and J by 4 bases, with 7 bases between the two germline ends. The CDR3 DNA sequence: TGTGCCAGCAGTGAGGTTGCAGATACGCAGTATTTT. It encodes CASSEVADTQYF.

This clonotype turned up a few times. The chain combines TRBV2 with TRBJ2-4; 7 bases match TRBD2. Germline CDR1 reads SNHLY; CDR2 reads FYNNEI. After removal of 6 bases from V and 5 bases from J, the junction contained 10 bases not matched to a gene. This CDR3 has 15 residues. The CDR3: CASSQRGAGENIQYF. CDR3 in DNA: TGTGCCAGCAGCCAACGGGGTGCGGGGGAAAACATTCAGTACTTC.

The chain employs TRBV27 and TRBJ2-3; D not resolved. V lost 0 bases and J 4 bases, leaving 2 bases between the germline ends. CDR3 length: 12 amino acids. CDR1 and CDR2 from the germline V gene are MNHEY and SMNVEV (reference sequence). The CDR3 DNA follows: TGTGCCAGCAGTTTATCCGCAGATACGCAGTATTTT. This sequence encodes CASSLSADTQYF.

This clonotype was counted ten times or more. V is TRBV12-3 or TRBV12-4 and J is TRBJ1-4, with D perhaps TRBD1 (5 bases). Trimming pared 5 bases from V and 5 bases from J, leaving 12 bases between. The CDR3 runs 14 residues. CDR3 amino acids: CASSLGVFNEKLFF. DNA of the CDR3: TGTGCCAGCAGTCTAGGGGTCTTCAATGAAAAACTGTTTTTT.

This clonotype was picked up a small number of times. This chain connects TRBV20-1 to TRBJ2-3; TRBD2 aligns across 12 bases. V was clipped by 4 bases and J by 0 bases; unmatched bases: 2. CDR3 size: 15 residues. Germline CDR1 and CDR2: DFQATT and SNEGSKA (reference sequence). CDR3 nucleotide sequence: TGCAGTGCTACAGGACTAGCGGGGAGCACAGATACGCAGTATTTT. It yields the protein CSATGLAGSTDTQYF.

The chain combines TRBV11-2 with TRBJ2-7; 8 bases map to TRBD2. Germline assignment: CDR1 SGHAT and CDR2 FQNNGV. J was trimmed by 2 bases and V by 2 bases; bases with no gene match: 2. This CDR3 is 14 amino acids long. The CDR3 protein is CASSLQRETYEQYF. DNA for the CDR3: TGTGCCAGCAGCTTACAGCGGGAGACCTACGAGCAGTACTTC.

The sample holds many counts of this clonotype. CDR3 DNA sequence: TGTGCCAGCAGTTTAGGGGGCGGAGGGCCCATCTACGAGCAGTACTTC. Amino acids: CASSLGGGGPIYEQYF. This chain uses TRBV28 with TRBJ2-7; D is tentatively TRBD1 or TRBD2 (6 bases each). Looked up from germline, CDR1 is MDHEN and CDR2 is SYDVKM. V lost 2 bases, J lost 3 bases, and 17 bases lay in between. The CDR3 sequence is 16 residues long.

CDR3 DNA sequence: TGTGCCAGTAGTATGGGACGTCTGATAACTAATGAAAAACTGTTTTTT. Its protein product is CASSMGRLITNEKLFF. The chain is built from TRBV19 and TRBJ1-4; perhaps TRBD1 as D (5 bases). The CDR3 totals 16 residues. Germline values: CDR1 LNHDA, CDR2 SQIVND (reference sequence). The V end was cut by 3 bases, the J end by 1 base, with 12 bases between.

This clonotype has a handful of counts. This chain joins TRBV18 and TRBJ1-4; no firm D call. The germline V and J ends were trimmed by 0 bases and 8 bases, with 10 bases remaining between them. The CDR3 is 14 amino acids. CDR1 and CDR2 from the germline V gene are KGHSH and LQKENI. The CDR3 is CASSPPPGWEKLFF. The DNA for the CDR3 is TGTGCCAGCTCACCACCCCCCGGTTGGGAAAAACTGTTTTTT.

This clonotype was counted many times. J is TRBJ1-6 and V is TRBV6-4, with D unresolved. This CDR3 has 13 residues. Germline CDR1 is MRHNA and CDR2 is SNTAGT. V was pared by 0 bases and J by 7 bases, with 4 bases between. DNA for the CDR3: TGTGCCAGCAGTGACTCTGTAAATTCACCCCTCCACTTT. Translated, it gives CASSDSVNSPLHF.

Only one count was recorded for this clonotype. This rearrangement joins TRBV5-1 to TRBJ2-1; D is ambiguous. V lost 0 bases and J 1 base, leaving 11 bases between the germline ends. Per germline, CDR1 SGHRS and CDR2 YFSETQ. This CDR3 comprises 16 residues. The CDR3 region is CASSLDRASSYNEQFF. CDR3 DNA: TGCGCCAGCAGCTTGGATAGGGCGTCATCCTACAATGAGCAGTTCTTC.

This clonotype was seen a handful of times. The J gene is TRBJ2-5, the V gene TRBV5-1; D is undetermined. Germline-derived CDR1 and CDR2 are SGHRS and YFSETQ. The CDR3 covers 14 residues. The V gene lost 1 base and the J gene lost 1 base, with 8 bases spanning the gap. CDR3 in amino acids: CASSLQVGQETQYF. Written as DNA, the CDR3 is TGCGCCAGCAGCTTGCAAGTCGGCCAAGAGACCCAGTACTTC.

This clonotype was counted at least ten times. This chain connects TRBV11-2 to TRBJ1-5; D perhaps matches TRBD1 (6 bases). V was pared by 0 bases and J by 4 bases, with 10 bases between. There are 15 residues in the CDR3. In germline, CDR1 is SGHAT, CDR2 FQNNGV. CDR3 loop: CASSLDFGQNQPQHF. CDR3 DNA sequence: TGTGCCAGCAGCTTAGATTTCGGACAGAATCAGCCCCAGCATTTT.